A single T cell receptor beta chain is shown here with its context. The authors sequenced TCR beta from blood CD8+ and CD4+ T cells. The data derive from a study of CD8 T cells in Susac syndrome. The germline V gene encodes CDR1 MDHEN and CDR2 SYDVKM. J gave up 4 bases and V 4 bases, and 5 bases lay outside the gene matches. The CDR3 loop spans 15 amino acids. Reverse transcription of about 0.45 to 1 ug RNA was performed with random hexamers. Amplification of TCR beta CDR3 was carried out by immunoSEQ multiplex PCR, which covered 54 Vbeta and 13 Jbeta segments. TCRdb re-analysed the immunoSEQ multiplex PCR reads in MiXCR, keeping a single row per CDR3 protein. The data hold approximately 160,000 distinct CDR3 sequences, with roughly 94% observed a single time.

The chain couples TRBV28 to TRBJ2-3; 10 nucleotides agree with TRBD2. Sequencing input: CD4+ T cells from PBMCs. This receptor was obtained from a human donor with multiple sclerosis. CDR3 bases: TGTGCCAGCAGTTCCTTAGCGGGAGGCCCAGATACGCAGTATTTT. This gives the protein CASSSLAGGPDTQYF. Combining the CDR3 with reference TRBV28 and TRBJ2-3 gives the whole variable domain DVKVTQSSRYLVKRTGEKVFLECVQDMDHENMFWYRQDPGLGLRLIYFSYDVKMKEKGDIPEGYSVSREKKERFSLILESASTNQTSMYLCASSSLAGGPDTQYFGPGTRLTVL.